A selection of T cell receptor beta chains follows, all from one sample in a study of T cell responses to AZD1222 COVID-19 vaccine. Only in-frame clones appear in the TCRdb table, and some are missing; sequencing was by immunoSEQ multiplex PCR. The sample shows 150,000 or so clones, over 80% of them seen only once. Sample: peripheral blood, taken 28 days after the second AZD1222 dose. The source of these receptors is an adult who received the AZD1222 COVID-19 vaccine. Both conserved end residues are part of each CDR3. Fields, in order: CDR3 length, D gene, clone size, V gene, J gene, CDR3 DNA, CDR3 protein. D genes are given only for firm matches. A row's size may be missing; if present it is once, few, many or a size class.

cdr3_length: 13; d_call: -; clone_size: once; v_call: TRBV29-1; j_call: TRBJ1-3; cdr3_nt: TGCAGCGTTGCTCACGATTTCGGAGACACCATATATTTT; cdr3_aa: CSVAHDFGDTIYF
cdr3_length: 14; d_call: -; clone_size: -; v_call: TRBV10-2; j_call: TRBJ1-5; cdr3_nt: TGCGCCAGCAGTGAGGGGTATAGCAATCAGCCCCAGCATTTT; cdr3_aa: CASSEGYSNQPQHF
cdr3_length: 18; d_call: -; clone_size: -; v_call: TRBV25-1; j_call: TRBJ1-2; cdr3_nt: TGTGCCAGCAGTGAATACGGATCATTACAGGGAGGTCTCGATGGCTACACCTTC; cdr3_aa: CASSEYGSLQGGLDGYTF
cdr3_length: 16; d_call: -; clone_size: -; v_call: TRBV2; j_call: TRBJ1-2; cdr3_nt: TGTGCCAGCAGTGAAGCGGCAACAGGAGGGGCCTATGGCTACACCTTC; cdr3_aa: CASSEAATGGAYGYTF
cdr3_length: 13; d_call: -; clone_size: -; v_call: TRBV5-1; j_call: TRBJ2-7; cdr3_nt: TGCGCCAGCAGCTATCAGGAGTCCTACGAGCAGTACTTC; cdr3_aa: CASSYQESYEQYF
cdr3_length: 15; d_call: TRBD2; clone_size: -; v_call: TRBV9; j_call: TRBJ2-1; cdr3_nt: TGTGCCAGCAGCGTAGGGGGGACTAGCATGGGTGAGCAGTTCTTC; cdr3_aa: CASSVGGTSMGEQFF
cdr3_length: 18; d_call: -; clone_size: -; v_call: TRBV7-8; j_call: TRBJ2-4; cdr3_nt: TGTGCCAGCAGCTTCCTAATATGGGGAGAACGAAGCAAAAACATTCAGTACTTC; cdr3_aa: CASSFLIWGERSKNIQYF
cdr3_length: 12; d_call: -; clone_size: -; v_call: TRBV11-2; j_call: TRBJ1-1; cdr3_nt: TGTGCCAGCAGCTTACGCTGGGTTGAAGCTTTCTTT; cdr3_aa: CASSLRWVEAFF
cdr3_length: 14; d_call: TRBD1; clone_size: -; v_call: TRBV29-1; j_call: TRBJ2-3; cdr3_nt: TGCAGCGCCGGACAGGAGCTAAGCACAGATACGCAGTATTTT; cdr3_aa: CSAGQELSTDTQYF
cdr3_length: 18; d_call: -; clone_size: once; v_call: TRBV6-4; j_call: TRBJ2-1; cdr3_nt: TGTGCCAGCAGTGAAATTCCCATAGGACAGAGCTCCTACAATGAGCAGTTCTTC; cdr3_aa: CASSEIPIGQSSYNEQFF
cdr3_length: 15; d_call: -; clone_size: -; v_call: TRBV7-2; j_call: TRBJ2-1; cdr3_nt: TGTGCCAGCAGCTCACCCCCCAGCTCCTACAATGAGCAGTTCTTC; cdr3_aa: CASSSPPSSYNEQFF
cdr3_length: 16; d_call: -; clone_size: -; v_call: TRBV12-5; j_call: TRBJ1-5; cdr3_nt: TGTGCTAGTGGTTTGGTAAATAGGGTTTTATCGGAGCCCCAGCATTTT; cdr3_aa: CASGLVNRVLSEPQHF
cdr3_length: 13; d_call: TRBD1; clone_size: -; v_call: TRBV11-3; j_call: TRBJ1-1; cdr3_nt: TGTGCCAGTCTCCCAACAGGGGGCACTGAAGCTTTCTTT; cdr3_aa: CASLPTGGTEAFF
cdr3_length: 16; d_call: TRBD1; clone_size: -; v_call: TRBV6-2/TRBV6-3; j_call: TRBJ1-6; cdr3_nt: TGTGCCAGCAGTTCCGGGACAGGGGGCACCCCAGCGGCCCTCCACTTT; cdr3_aa: CASSSGTGGTPAALHF
cdr3_length: 15; d_call: TRBD2; clone_size: -; v_call: TRBV11-2; j_call: TRBJ2-7; cdr3_nt: TGTGCCAGCTTGGGGTCGGGGCGGGAGGACTACGAGCAGTACTTC; cdr3_aa: CASLGSGREDYEQYF
cdr3_length: 13; d_call: -; clone_size: once; v_call: TRBV9; j_call: TRBJ2-5; cdr3_nt: TGTGCCAGCAGCGTAGTAGGGAAAGAGACCCAGTACTTC; cdr3_aa: CASSVVGKETQYF
cdr3_length: 14; d_call: TRBD1; clone_size: -; v_call: TRBV6-5; j_call: TRBJ1-2; cdr3_nt: TGTGCCAGCAGTCCCGGACAGGGGAGGAGCGGCTACACCTTC; cdr3_aa: CASSPGQGRSGYTF
cdr3_length: 16; d_call: TRBD2; clone_size: -; v_call: TRBV3-1/TRBV3-2; j_call: TRBJ2-1; cdr3_nt: TGTGCCAGCAGCCACCTAATCGGACTAGCCGGGGGTGAGCAGTTCTTC; cdr3_aa: CASSHLIGLAGGEQFF
cdr3_length: 15; d_call: -; clone_size: once; v_call: TRBV7-3; j_call: TRBJ2-1; cdr3_nt: TGTGCCAGCAGTCACACAAGGAGCTCCTACAATGAGCAGTTCTTC; cdr3_aa: CASSHTRSSYNEQFF
cdr3_length: 13; d_call: -; clone_size: -; v_call: TRBV14; j_call: TRBJ2-7; cdr3_nt: TGTGCCAGCAGCCTGCGGGGAGGTTACGAGCAGTACTTC; cdr3_aa: CASSLRGGYEQYF
cdr3_length: 17; d_call: TRBD2; clone_size: once; v_call: TRBV4-1; j_call: TRBJ2-3; cdr3_nt: TGCGCCAGCAGCCATAGGAGCGGGAGGTTGGACACAGATACGCAGTATTTT; cdr3_aa: CASSHRSGRLDTDTQYF
cdr3_length: 14; d_call: -; clone_size: -; v_call: TRBV5-1; j_call: TRBJ1-2; cdr3_nt: TGCGCCAGCAGCTTGGCGGGGACTGAGGGTGGCTACACCTTC; cdr3_aa: CASSLAGTEGGYTF
cdr3_length: 17; d_call: TRBD1; clone_size: -; v_call: TRBV6-1; j_call: TRBJ1-4; cdr3_nt: TGTGCCAGCAGTGAAGAGAGGCGTGGGACAGGAGGCGAAAAACTGTTTTTT; cdr3_aa: CASSEERRGTGGEKLFF
cdr3_length: 13; d_call: TRBD1; clone_size: -; v_call: TRBV7-8; j_call: TRBJ1-1; cdr3_nt: TGTGCCAGCAGCCCTAACAGGGGCACTGAAGCTTTCTTT; cdr3_aa: CASSPNRGTEAFF
cdr3_length: 13; d_call: -; clone_size: -; v_call: TRBV14; j_call: TRBJ1-1; cdr3_nt: TGTGCCAGCAGCCTGGGGGTGGACACTGAAGCTTTCTTT; cdr3_aa: CASSLGVDTEAFF